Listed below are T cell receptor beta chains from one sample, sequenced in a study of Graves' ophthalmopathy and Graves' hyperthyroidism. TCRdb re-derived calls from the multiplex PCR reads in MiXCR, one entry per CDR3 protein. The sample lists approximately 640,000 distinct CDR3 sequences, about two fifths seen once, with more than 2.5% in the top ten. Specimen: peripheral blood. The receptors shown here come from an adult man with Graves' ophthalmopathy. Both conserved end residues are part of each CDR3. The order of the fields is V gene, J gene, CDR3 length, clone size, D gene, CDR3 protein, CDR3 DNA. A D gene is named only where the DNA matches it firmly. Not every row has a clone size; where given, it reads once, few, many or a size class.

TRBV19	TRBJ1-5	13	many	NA	CASTPPWGQPQHF	TGTGCCAGTACCCCCCCCTGGGGGCAGCCCCAGCATTTT
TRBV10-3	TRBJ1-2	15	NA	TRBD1	CAISDRSTGNYGYTF	TGTGCCATCAGCGACCGGTCGACAGGGAACTATGGCTACACCTTC
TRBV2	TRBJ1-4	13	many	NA	CASKSQAIEKLFF	TGTGCCAGCAAGTCACAAGCGATTGAAAAACTGTTTTTT
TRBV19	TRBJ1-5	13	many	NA	CASNSQFNQPQHF	TGTGCCAGTAATTCCCAATTCAATCAGCCCCAGCATTTT
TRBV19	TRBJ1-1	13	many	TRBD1	CASSMGTEAEAFF	TGTGCCAGTAGTATGGGGACAGAAGCCGAAGCTTTCTTT
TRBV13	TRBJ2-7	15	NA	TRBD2	CASSPERGGRYEQYF	TGTGCCAGCAGCCCGGAGCGGGGGGGCCGCTACGAGCAGTACTTC
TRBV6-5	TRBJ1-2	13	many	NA	CASSTGTGSGYTF	TGTGCCAGCAGTACCGGGACGGGCTCCGGCTACACCTTC
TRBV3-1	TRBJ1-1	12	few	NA	CASKPLKGGAFF	TGTGCCAGCAAACCCCTCAAAGGCGGGGCTTTCTTT
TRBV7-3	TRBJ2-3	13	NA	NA	CASSISGADTQYF	TGTGCCAGCAGCATTAGTGGCGCAGATACGCAGTATTTT
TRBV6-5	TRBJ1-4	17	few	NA	CASSGQLSLATNEKLFF	TGTGCCAGCAGTGGACAGCTTTCCTTGGCAACTAATGAAAAACTGTTTTTT
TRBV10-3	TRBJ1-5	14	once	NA	CAISEQGSNRPQHF	TGTGCCATCAGTGAACAGGGTAGCAATCGGCCCCAGCATTTT
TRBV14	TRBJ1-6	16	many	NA	CASSQVGPRVNSPLHF	TGTGCCAGCAGCCAAGTGGGGCCGAGGGTGAATTCACCCCTCCACTTT
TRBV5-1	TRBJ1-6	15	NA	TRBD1	CASSSGQGVDSPLHF	TGCGCCAGCAGCTCGGGACAGGGAGTTGATTCACCCCTCCACTTT
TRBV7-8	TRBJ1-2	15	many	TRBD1	CASSLDWTGANGYTF	TGTGCCAGCAGCTTAGACTGGACAGGGGCAAATGGCTACACCTTC
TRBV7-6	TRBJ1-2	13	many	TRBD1	CASSTTGAVGYTF	TGTGCCAGCAGCACTACAGGGGCGGTAGGCTACACCTTC
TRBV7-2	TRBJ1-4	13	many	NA	CASSPKGSLGLFF	TGTGCCAGCAGCCCTAAGGGCAGTCTAGGACTGTTTTTT
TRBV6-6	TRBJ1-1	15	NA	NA	CASSYSATPNTEAFF	TGTGCCAGCAGTTACTCGGCCACACCGAACACTGAAGCTTTCTTT
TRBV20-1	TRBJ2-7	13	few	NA	CSASLASMDEQYF	TGCAGTGCTAGTTTAGCCTCGATGGACGAGCAGTACTTC
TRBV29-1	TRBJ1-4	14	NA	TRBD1	CSVDLYGTAGDGFF	TGCAGCGTTGACTTGTATGGGACAGCCGGAGACGGGTTTTTT
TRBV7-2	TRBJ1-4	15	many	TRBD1	CASSVGQGGNEKLFF	TGTGCCAGCAGCGTGGGACAGGGAGGAAATGAAAAACTGTTTTTT